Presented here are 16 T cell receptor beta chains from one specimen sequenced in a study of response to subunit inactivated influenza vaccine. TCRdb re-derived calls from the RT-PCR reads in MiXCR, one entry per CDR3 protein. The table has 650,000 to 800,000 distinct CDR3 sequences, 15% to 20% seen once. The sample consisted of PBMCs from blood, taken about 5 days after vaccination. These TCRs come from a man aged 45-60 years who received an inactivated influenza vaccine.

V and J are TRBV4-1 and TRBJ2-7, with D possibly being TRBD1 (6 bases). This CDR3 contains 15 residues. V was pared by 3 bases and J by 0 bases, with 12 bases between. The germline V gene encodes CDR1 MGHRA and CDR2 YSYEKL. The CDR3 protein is CASSHTGQISYEQYF. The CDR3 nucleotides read TGCGCCAGCAGCCACACCGGACAGATCTCCTACGAGCAGTACTTC.

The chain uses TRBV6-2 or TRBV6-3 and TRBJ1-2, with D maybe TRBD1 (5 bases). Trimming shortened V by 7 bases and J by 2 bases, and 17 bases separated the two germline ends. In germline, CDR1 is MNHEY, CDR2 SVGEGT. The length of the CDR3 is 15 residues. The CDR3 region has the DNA TGTGCCAGCACGCCCCGGGGCAGCAGAAACTATGGCTACACCTTC. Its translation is CASTPRGSRNYGYTF.

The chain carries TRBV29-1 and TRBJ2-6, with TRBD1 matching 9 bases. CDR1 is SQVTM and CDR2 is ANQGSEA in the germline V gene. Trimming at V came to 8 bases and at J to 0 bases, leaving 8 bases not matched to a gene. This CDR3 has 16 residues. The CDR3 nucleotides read TGCAGCATCCGGGACAGGGCCCTCTCTGGGGCCAACGTCCTGACTTTC. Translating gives CSIRDRALSGANVLTF.

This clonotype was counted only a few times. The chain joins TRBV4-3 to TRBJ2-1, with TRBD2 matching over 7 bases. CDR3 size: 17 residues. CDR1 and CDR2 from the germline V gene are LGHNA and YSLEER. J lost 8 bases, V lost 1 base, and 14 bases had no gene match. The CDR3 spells CASSQGSGAGKRDEQFF. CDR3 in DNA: TGCGCCAGCAGCCAAGGATCTGGAGCGGGGAAAAGGGATGAGCAGTTCTTC.

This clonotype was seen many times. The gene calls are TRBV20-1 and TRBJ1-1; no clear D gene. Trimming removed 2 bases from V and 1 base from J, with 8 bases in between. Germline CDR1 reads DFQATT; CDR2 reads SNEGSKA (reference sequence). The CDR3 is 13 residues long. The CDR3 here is CSARNSWNTEAFF. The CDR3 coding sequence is TGCAGTGCTAGAAATAGTTGGAACACTGAAGCTTTCTTT.

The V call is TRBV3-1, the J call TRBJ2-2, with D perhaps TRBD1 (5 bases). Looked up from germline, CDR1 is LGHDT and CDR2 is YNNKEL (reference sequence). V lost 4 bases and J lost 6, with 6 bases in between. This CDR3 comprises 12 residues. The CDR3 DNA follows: TGTGCCAGCAGCCGACAGCCCGGGGAGCTGTTTTTT. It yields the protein CASSRQPGELFF.

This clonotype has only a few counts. CDR3 sequence reads: CASSVQAGATYEQYF. The CDR3 DNA is TGTGCCAGCAGCGTACAAGCGGGAGCCACCTACGAGCAGTACTTC. The chain recombines TRBV9 with TRBJ2-7; 8 nucleotides match TRBD2. The CDR3 extends over 15 amino acids. Germline V CDR1 and CDR2: SGDLS, YYNGEE. Losses at the gene ends were 1 base for V and 2 bases for J; bases not matched to a gene: 5.

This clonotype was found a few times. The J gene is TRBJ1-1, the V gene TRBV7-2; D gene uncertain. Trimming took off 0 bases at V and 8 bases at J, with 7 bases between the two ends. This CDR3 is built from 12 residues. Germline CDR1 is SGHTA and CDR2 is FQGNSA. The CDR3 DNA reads TGTGCCAGCAGCTTAGCGGCGAGCGAAGCTTTCTTT. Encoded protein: CASSLAASEAFF.

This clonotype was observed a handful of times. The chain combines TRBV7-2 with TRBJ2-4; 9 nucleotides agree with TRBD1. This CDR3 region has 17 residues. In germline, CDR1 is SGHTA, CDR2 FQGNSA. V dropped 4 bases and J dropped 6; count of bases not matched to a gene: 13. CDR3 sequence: CASSSRWPGQGGNIQYF. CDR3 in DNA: TGTGCCAGCAGCTCGCGATGGCCGGGACAGGGTGGAAACATTCAGTACTTC.

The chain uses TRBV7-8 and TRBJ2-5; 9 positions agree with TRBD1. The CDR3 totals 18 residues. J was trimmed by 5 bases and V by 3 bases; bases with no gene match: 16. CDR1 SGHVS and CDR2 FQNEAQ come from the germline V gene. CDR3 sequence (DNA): TGTGCCAGCAGCTTCAGTTCCTCCCTGGGACAGGGTATCGAGACCCAGTACTTC. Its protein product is CASSFSSSLGQGIETQYF.

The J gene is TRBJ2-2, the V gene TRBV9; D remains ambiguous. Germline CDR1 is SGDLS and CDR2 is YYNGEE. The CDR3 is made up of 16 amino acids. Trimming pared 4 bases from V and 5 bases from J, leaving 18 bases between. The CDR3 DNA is TGTGCCAGCAGCCCCATGTTTTTTCTTGGGACCGGGGAGCTGTTTTTT. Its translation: CASSPMFFLGTGELFF.

The CDR3: CASSLVGGGSSGANVLTF. The CDR3 bases are TGTGCCAGCAGCCTCGTAGGTGGGGGGTCGTCTGGGGCCAACGTCCTGACTTTC. The V and J genes are TRBV11-2 and TRBJ2-6; possible D gene TRBD2, 6 bases. The CDR3 is 18 residues long. CDR1 SGHAT and CDR2 FQNNGV come from the germline V gene. Deletions cut 5 bases from V and 1 base from J, with 18 bases between.

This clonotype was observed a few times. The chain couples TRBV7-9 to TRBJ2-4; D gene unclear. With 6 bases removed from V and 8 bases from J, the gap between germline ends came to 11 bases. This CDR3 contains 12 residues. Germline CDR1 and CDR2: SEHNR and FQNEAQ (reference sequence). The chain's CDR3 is CASSPELDIQYF. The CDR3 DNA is TGTGCCAGCAGTCCCGAATTAGACATTCAGTACTTC.

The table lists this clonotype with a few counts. The CDR3 here is CASSLSSGGRTETQYF. In DNA, the CDR3 is TGTGCCAGCAGCTTGTCTAGCGGGGGGCGTACAGAGACCCAGTACTTC. This chain uses TRBV7-9 with TRBJ2-5, with 11 positions matching TRBD2. CDR1 and CDR2 from the germline V gene are SEHNR and FQNEAQ (reference sequence). This CDR3 is built from 16 residues. Trimming took 3 bases from V and 4 from J; bases not matched to a gene: 7.

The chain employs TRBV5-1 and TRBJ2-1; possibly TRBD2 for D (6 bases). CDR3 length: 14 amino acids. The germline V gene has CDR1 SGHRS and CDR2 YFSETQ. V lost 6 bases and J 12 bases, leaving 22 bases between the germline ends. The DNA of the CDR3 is TGCGCCAGCATCCTGGAGGGAGACAGCGGTTCGCAGTTCTTC. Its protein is CASILEGDSGSQFF.

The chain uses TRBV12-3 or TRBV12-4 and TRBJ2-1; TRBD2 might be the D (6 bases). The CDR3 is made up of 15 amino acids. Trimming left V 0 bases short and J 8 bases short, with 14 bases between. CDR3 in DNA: TGTGCCAGCAGTTTAGCGCGGGATCTGGTCGATGAGCAGTTCTTC. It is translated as CASSLARDLVDEQFF.